Each of the 19 T cell receptor beta chains below was sequenced from the same sample in a study of blood T cell repertoires in COVID-19. The repertoire was sequenced with immunoSEQ multiplex PCR; TCRdb's copy has only in-frame clones and lacks some. The sample lists 350,000 or so clones, roughly 90% occurring once. Sequencing was done on a sample of PBMCs or T cells enriched from blood (not recorded which). These receptors all come from a woman aged 25 to 45 who had been exposed to COVID-19.

The genes are TRBV11-2 and TRBJ1-5, with TRBD1 matching over 7 bases. This CDR3 spans 13 amino acids. V gave up 1 base and J gave up 6 bases; unmatched junction bases: 0. CDR1 and CDR2 (germline): SGHAT, FQNNGV. The CDR3 DNA reads TGTGCCAGCAGCTTAGGGGACAGTCAGCCCCAGCATTTT. Translation: CASSLGDSQPQHF.

This clone was counted only a few times. The CDR3 spells CASSYSRVEPLHF. The CDR3 DNA sequence: TGTGCCAGCAGTTACTCGAGAGTAGAGCCCCTCCACTTT. The rearrangement uses TRBV6-6 and TRBJ1-6, with no clear D. There are 13 residues in the CDR3. Germline CDR1 is MNHNY and CDR2 is SVGAGI (reference sequence). Trimming cost V 0 bases and J 13 bases, with 10 bases left between them.

The gene calls are TRBV5-4 and TRBJ1-2; TRBD1 matches 8 bases. Trimming removed 3 bases from V and 7 bases from J; junction bases left unmatched: 14. Germline V gives CDR1 SGHNT, CDR2 YYREEE (reference sequence). This CDR3 is built from 16 residues. The CDR3 spells CASSSGNLDRDLGYTF. The CDR3 nucleotides are TGTGCCAGCAGCTCGGGGAATCTGGACAGGGATCTTGGCTACACCTTC.

The rearrangement links TRBV2 to TRBJ2-1; D is possibly TRBD2 (7 bases). CDR3 size: 15 residues. Germline CDR1 and CDR2: SNHLY and FYNNEI. V was cut by 6 bases and J by 6 bases, with 18 bases left in between. CDR3 sequence: CASRSGRGGRNEQFF. The CDR3 region has the DNA TGTGCCAGCAGGAGCGGTAGGGGGGGACGCAATGAGCAGTTCTTC.

The V gene is TRBV7-9, the J gene TRBJ2-2; perhaps TRBD1 as D (6 bases). The germline V gene encodes CDR1 SEHNR and CDR2 FQNEAQ (reference sequence). The CDR3 has 17 amino acids. Trimming pared 3 bases from V and 1 base from J, leaving 15 bases between. In DNA, the CDR3 is TGTGCCAGCAGCTTGGAACTTACAGGGTTGAACACCGGGGAGCTGTTTTTT. It translates to CASSLELTGLNTGELFF.

The chain recombines TRBV7-2 with TRBJ1-2; 9 nucleotides line up with TRBD1. Germline values: CDR1 SGHTA, CDR2 FQGNSA. There are 16 residues in the CDR3. V lost 3 bases to trimming and J lost 8 bases; unmatched junction nucleotides: 13. The CDR3 region is CASSFRPTDRGTGYTF. Written as DNA, the CDR3 is TGTGCCAGCAGCTTCCGACCCACAGACAGGGGGACGGGCTACACCTTC.

The chain joins TRBV2 to TRBJ1-2, with D unclear. This CDR3 has 12 residues. The ends were cut back, 4 bases at V and 5 bases at J, with 8 bases in the middle. Germline values: CDR1 SNHLY, CDR2 FYNNEI. The CDR3 reads CASSGRRYGYTF. The DNA of the CDR3 is TGTGCCAGCAGTGGCAGGAGGTATGGCTACACCTTC.

The chain joins TRBV6-5 to TRBJ2-2; D ambiguous. Germline V gene sequence: CDR1 MNHEY, CDR2 SVGAGI. This CDR3 has 15 amino acids. The V end was cut by 7 bases, the J end by 6 bases, with 18 bases between. Here the CDR3 reads CASTGARGGAGELFF. Here the CDR3 DNA reads TGTGCCAGCACCGGAGCTAGAGGTGGCGCCGGGGAGCTGTTTTTT.

This clone was recorded once. V usage is TRBV7-2 and J usage is TRBJ2-5, with 9 bases identical to TRBD2. Trimming at V came to 2 bases and at J to 4 bases, leaving 11 bases not matched to a gene. The germline CDR1 and CDR2 sequences are SGHTA and FQGNSA. This CDR3 has 17 residues. The CDR3 loop is CASSLSTSAGGRETQYF. The CDR3 DNA sequence: TGTGCCAGCAGCTTATCCACCTCCGCGGGAGGGAGAGAGACCCAGTACTTC.

The gene calls are TRBV7-8 and TRBJ2-1; the match to TRBD2 covers 9 bases. This CDR3 spans 16 amino acids. Trimming at V came to 5 bases and at J to 3 bases, leaving 8 bases not matched to a gene. From germline, CDR1 is SGHVS and CDR2 FQNEAQ. Here the CDR3 DNA reads TGTGCCAGCAGCCCCCAGACTAGCGGAGACTACAATGAGCAGTTCTTC. It is translated as CASSPQTSGDYNEQFF.

The chain joins TRBV19 to TRBJ2-1; a possible D gene is TRBD2 (7 bases). The CDR3 covers 17 residues. From germline, CDR1 is LNHDA and CDR2 SQIVND (reference sequence). V was cut by 5 bases and J by 6 bases, with 23 bases left in between. The CDR3 DNA reads as TGTGCCAGTAGTGTTAAGAAGGGGGGGGCTGGACTCAATGAGCAGTTCTTC. Amino acids: CASSVKKGGAGLNEQFF.

This chain uses TRBV7-2 with TRBJ2-5; 10 bases are a match to TRBD2. Germline loops: CDR1 SGHTA, CDR2 FQGNSA. CDR3 size: 14 residues. V was clipped by 5 bases and J by 3 bases; unmatched bases: 3. CDR3: CASSPGLAEETQYF. The CDR3 region has the DNA TGTGCCAGCAGCCCTGGACTAGCGGAAGAGACCCAGTACTTC.

The chain recombines TRBV19 with TRBJ1-2, with D perhaps matching TRBD1 (6 bases). Germline CDR1 and CDR2: LNHDA and SQIVND (reference sequence). Trimming left V 4 bases short and J 7 bases short, with 13 bases between. The CDR3 spans 13 residues. The CDR3 reads CASSTLGGLGYTF. The CDR3 DNA reads as TGTGCCAGTAGTACCCTCGGGGGGCTTGGCTACACCTTC.

V gene TRBV6-5 combines with J gene TRBJ2-1; 10 bases are shared with TRBD2. Per germline, CDR1 MNHEY and CDR2 SVGAGI. The trim removed 7 bases at V and 6 bases at J, leaving 9 bases unmatched. The CDR3 contains 15 residues. CDR3 nucleotide sequence: TGTGCCAGCAACCGTCTAGCGGGGGAGACCAATGAGCAGTTCTTC. Its translation: CASNRLAGETNEQFF.

The J gene is TRBJ1-1, the V gene TRBV11-2, with a possible D match to TRBD1 (6 bases). The ends were cut back, 5 bases at V and 1 base at J, with 14 bases in the middle. Germline V gene data show CDR1 as SGHAT and CDR2 as FQNNGV. The CDR3 runs to 15 residues. CDR3 coding DNA: TGTGCCAGCAGCACCTGGGACACAAAGAACACTGAAGCTTTCTTT. Translating it yields CASSTWDTKNTEAFF.

The chain joins TRBV28 to TRBJ1-6, with 8 bases that match TRBD1. Germline lookup yields CDR1 MDHEN and CDR2 SYDVKM. J gave up 0 bases and V 5 bases, and 6 bases lay outside the gene matches. The CDR3 has 17 amino acids. The CDR3 reads CASSPPGGVSYNSPLHF. The CDR3 DNA follows: TGTGCCAGCAGTCCCCCAGGGGGCGTCTCCTATAATTCACCCCTCCACTTT.

The chain has TRBV12-3 or TRBV12-4 and TRBJ2-1, with a possible D match to TRBD2 (6 bases). Trimming cost V 3 bases and J 8 bases, with 8 bases left between them. The CDR3 sequence is 12 residues long. CDR3 protein: CASSFRGYEQFF. As DNA, the CDR3 is TGTGCCAGCAGTTTCCGGGGGTATGAGCAGTTCTTC.

The CDR3 DNA reads as TGTGCCAGCAGCCAGGGGACATTGAGCTCCTACGAGCAGTACTTC. Translating it yields CASSQGTLSSYEQYF. This sequence joins TRBV3-1 (or the pseudogene TRBV3-2) and TRBJ2-7, with D tentatively TRBD1 (6 bases). Germline CDR1 and CDR2: LGHDT and YNNKEL (reference sequence). Deletions cut 3 bases from V and 0 bases from J, with 12 bases between. The CDR3 sequence is 15 residues long.

The rearrangement uses TRBV7-9 and TRBJ2-5; 8 nucleotides align to TRBD2. With V trimmed by 2 bases and J by 5 bases, 4 bases remained unmatched. Germline V gives CDR1 SEHNR, CDR2 FQNEAQ (reference sequence). This CDR3 comprises 14 residues. Here the CDR3 reads CASSLTGGPETQYF. For the CDR3, the DNA is TGTGCCAGCAGCTTAACGGGAGGGCCTGAGACCCAGTACTTC.